Detailed here is one T cell receptor beta chain. Methods used by the authors: From reference gene primer amplification, estimates of nucleated cell counts were derived. Measured with immunoSEQ multiplex PCR; TCRdb has only the in-frame clones, and not every one. V and J calls and clone size are as listed in that table; D and trimming were resolved from the DNA. The sample shows 250,000 or so clones, 84% of them seen only once. The data were obtained in a study of blood T cell repertoires in COVID-19. Background on the study: Donors in the United States, Italy and Spain gave samples during acute or convalescent COVID-19. From T cells, B-cell-depleted T cells, or PBMCs came the material, which was cDNA or gDNA.

This TCR was sampled from a woman aged 40 to 55 who had recovered from COVID-19. Sequenced input: peripheral blood.

The CDR3 here is CATSRDWGAEAFF. Written as DNA, the CDR3 is TGTGCCACCAGCAGAGATTGGGGCGCTGAAGCTTTCTTT. The chain combines TRBV15 with TRBJ1-1, with D possibly being TRBD1 (5 bases). The CDR3 loop spans 13 amino acids. V was clipped by 0 bases and J by 6 bases, with 8 bases between them. The germline V gene encodes CDR1 LNHNV and CDR2 YYDKDF (reference sequence). Looking up the rest from reference TRBV15 and TRBJ1-1 gives the full variable domain: DAMVIQNPRYQVTQFGKPVTLSCSQTLNHNVMYWYQQKSSQAPKLLFHYYDKDFNNEADTPDNFQSRRPNTSFCFLDIRSPGLGDTAMYLCATSRDWGAEAFFGQGTRLTVV.